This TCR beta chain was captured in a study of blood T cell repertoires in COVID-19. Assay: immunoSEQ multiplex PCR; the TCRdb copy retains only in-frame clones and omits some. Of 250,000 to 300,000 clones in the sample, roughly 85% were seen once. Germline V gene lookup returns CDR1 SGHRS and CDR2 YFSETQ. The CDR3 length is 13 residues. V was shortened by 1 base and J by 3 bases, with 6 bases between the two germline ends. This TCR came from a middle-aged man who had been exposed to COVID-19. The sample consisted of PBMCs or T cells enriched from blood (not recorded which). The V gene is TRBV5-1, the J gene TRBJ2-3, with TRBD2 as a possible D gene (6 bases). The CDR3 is CASSLSGTDTQYF. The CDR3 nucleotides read TGCGCCAGCAGCTTGAGCGGGACAGATACGCAGTATTTT.